A selection of T cell receptor beta chains follows, all from one sample in a study of cytomegalovirus exposure and HLA in healthy donors. Sequencing was performed with immunoSEQ multiplex PCR; in TCRdb, only in-frame clones are kept and a portion is missing. The sample has some 180,000 clones; roughly 87% are singletons. The specimen was PBMCs. These receptor sequences come from a girl under three years old in good health and CMV-seronegative. CDR3s include the opening cysteine and the closing phenylalanine or tryptophan. Each record gives: clone size, V gene, J gene, D gene, CDR3 DNA, CDR3 protein. D genes are given only for firm matches. The listing skips clone size in some rows; elsewhere it reads once, few, many or a size class.

size: once; V: TRBV27; J: TRBJ2-2; D: -; DNA: TGTGCCAGCACACCCTACGCGGGGTTGGGCGGGGAGCTGTTTTTT; CDR3: CASTPYAGLGGELFF
size: -; V: TRBV6-1; J: TRBJ2-7; D: TRBD1; DNA: TGTGCCAGCAGTCTGTACCGGGACAGCTCCTACGAGCAGTACTTC; CDR3: CASSLYRDSSYEQYF
size: few; V: TRBV11-2; J: TRBJ2-5; D: TRBD2; DNA: TGTGCCAGCATGTCAGCGGGAGGCGGGGAGACCCAGTACTTC; CDR3: CASMSAGGGETQYF
size: -; V: TRBV7-2; J: TRBJ2-5; D: -; DNA: TGTGCCAGCAGCTTATTAGGGGGGGTGAAGGAAGAGACCCAGTACTTC; CDR3: CASSLLGGVKEETQYF
size: -; V: TRBV6-5; J: TRBJ2-7; D: TRBD2; DNA: TGTGCCAGCACCGCGGGAGGGCCTGGCGAGCAGTACTTC; CDR3: CASTAGGPGEQYF
size: -; V: TRBV19; J: TRBJ2-3; D: -; DNA: TGTGCCAGTAGTTCACAAGGCCCTAGCGCCGCAGTGGATACGCAGTATTTT; CDR3: CASSSQGPSAAVDTQYF
size: -; V: TRBV9; J: TRBJ1-4; D: TRBD1; DNA: TGTGCCAGCAGCGACGGGACAGAACAGATTCCTGAAAAACTGTTTTTT; CDR3: CASSDGTEQIPEKLFF
size: once; V: TRBV7-2; J: TRBJ1-5; D: TRBD1; DNA: TGTGCCAGCAGCTTAACAGGGGACCAGCCCCAGCATTTT; CDR3: CASSLTGDQPQHF
size: -; V: TRBV7-6; J: TRBJ2-1; D: -; DNA: TGTGCCAGCAGCCCCCCTGGGGCCGAGCAGTTCTTC; CDR3: CASSPPGAEQFF
size: -; V: TRBV29-1; J: TRBJ1-1; D: -; DNA: TGCAGCGTTGGCACCGAGAATGAAGCTTTCTTT; CDR3: CSVGTENEAFF
size: -; V: TRBV4-1; J: TRBJ1-1; D: -; DNA: TGCGCCAGCAGCACAGGAGAAAACACTGAAGCTTTCTTT; CDR3: CASSTGENTEAFF
size: -; V: TRBV9; J: TRBJ1-2; D: TRBD1; DNA: TGTGCCAGCAGCGGTGACAGGGGGGATTACTATGGCTACACCTTC; CDR3: CASSGDRGDYYGYTF
size: -; V: TRBV4-3; J: TRBJ2-7; D: -; DNA: TGCGCCAGCAGCCAAGGTATAGAGGGATACGAGCAGTACTTC; CDR3: CASSQGIEGYEQYF
size: few; V: TRBV25-1; J: TRBJ1-2; D: TRBD1; DNA: TGTGCCAGCAGTGAATTTCGGACAGGGGTGTATGGCTACACCTTC; CDR3: CASSEFRTGVYGYTF
size: -; V: TRBV7-2; J: TRBJ2-7; D: TRBD1; DNA: TGTGCCAGCAGCGTCACCGGGACAGCCTACGAGCAGTACTTC; CDR3: CASSVTGTAYEQYF
size: -; V: TRBV29-1; J: TRBJ2-1; D: TRBD1; DNA: TGCAGCGTGGGACAGGGGAAAAACAATGAGCAGTTCTTC; CDR3: CSVGQGKNNEQFF
size: few; V: TRBV29-1; J: TRBJ2-7; D: -; DNA: TGCAGCGTTGAAGATCTCGGCCGGGGCTACGAGCAGTACTTC; CDR3: CSVEDLGRGYEQYF
size: -; V: TRBV7-3; J: TRBJ2-1; D: -; DNA: TGTGCCAGCAGCTTAAGCGGGGTTGAGCAGTTCTTC; CDR3: CASSLSGVEQFF
size: -; V: TRBV27; J: TRBJ2-7; D: -; DNA: TGTGCCAGCAAACCCCCTAGTTCAGGTTGGACTGGGTCAAAGGGCTACGAGCAGTACTTC; CDR3: CASKPPSSGWTGSKGYEQYF
size: -; V: TRBV9; J: TRBJ2-3; D: TRBD1; DNA: TGTGCCAGCAGCGTAGGGGGCAGGGGGCGAGATACGCAGTATTTT; CDR3: CASSVGGRGRDTQYF